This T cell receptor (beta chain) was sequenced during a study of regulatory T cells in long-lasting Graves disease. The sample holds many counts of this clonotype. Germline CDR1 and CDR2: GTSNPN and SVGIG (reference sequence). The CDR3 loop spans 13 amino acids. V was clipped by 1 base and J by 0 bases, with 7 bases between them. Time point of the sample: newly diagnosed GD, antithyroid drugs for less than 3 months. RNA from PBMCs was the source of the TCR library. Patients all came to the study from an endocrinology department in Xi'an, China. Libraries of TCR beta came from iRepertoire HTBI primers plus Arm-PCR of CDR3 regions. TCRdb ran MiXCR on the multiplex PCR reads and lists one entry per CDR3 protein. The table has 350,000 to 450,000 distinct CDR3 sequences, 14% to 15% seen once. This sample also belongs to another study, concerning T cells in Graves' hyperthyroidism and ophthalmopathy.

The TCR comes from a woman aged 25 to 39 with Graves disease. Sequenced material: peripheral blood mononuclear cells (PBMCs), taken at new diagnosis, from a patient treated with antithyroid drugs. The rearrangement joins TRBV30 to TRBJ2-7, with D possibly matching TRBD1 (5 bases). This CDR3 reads CAWSDRTSYEQYF. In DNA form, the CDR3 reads TGTGCCTGGAGTGACAGGACCTCCTACGAGCAGTACTTC.